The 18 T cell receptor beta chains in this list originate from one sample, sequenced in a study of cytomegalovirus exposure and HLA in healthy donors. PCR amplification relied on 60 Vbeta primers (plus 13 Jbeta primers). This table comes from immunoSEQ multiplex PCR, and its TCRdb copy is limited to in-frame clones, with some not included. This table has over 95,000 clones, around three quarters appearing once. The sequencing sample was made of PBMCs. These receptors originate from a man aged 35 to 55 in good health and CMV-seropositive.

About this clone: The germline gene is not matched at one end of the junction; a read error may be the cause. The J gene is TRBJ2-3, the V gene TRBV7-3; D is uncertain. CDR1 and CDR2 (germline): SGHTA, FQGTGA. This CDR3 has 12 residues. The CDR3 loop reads CASSFSKDTQYF. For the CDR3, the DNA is TGTGCCAGCAGCTTTAGCAAAGATACGCAGTATTTT.

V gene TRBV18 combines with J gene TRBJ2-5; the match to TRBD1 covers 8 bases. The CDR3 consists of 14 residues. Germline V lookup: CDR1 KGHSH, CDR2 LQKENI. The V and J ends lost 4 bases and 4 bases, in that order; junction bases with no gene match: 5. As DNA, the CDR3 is TGTGCCAGCTCACACGGACAGGGACGAGAGACCCAGTACTTC. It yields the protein CASSHGQGRETQYF. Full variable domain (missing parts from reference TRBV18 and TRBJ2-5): NAGVMQNPRHLVRRRGQEARLRCSPMKGHSHVYWYRQLPEEGLKFMVYLQKENIIDESGMPKERFSAEFPKEGPSILRIQQVVRGDSAAYFCASSHGQGRETQYFGPGTRLLVL.

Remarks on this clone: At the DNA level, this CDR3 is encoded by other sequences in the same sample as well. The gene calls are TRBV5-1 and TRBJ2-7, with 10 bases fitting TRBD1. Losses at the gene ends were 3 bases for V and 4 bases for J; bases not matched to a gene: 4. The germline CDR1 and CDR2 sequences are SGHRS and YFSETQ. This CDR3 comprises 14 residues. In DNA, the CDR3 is TGCGCCAGCAGCTCCGGGACAGGGGTATACGAGCAGTACTTC. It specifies CASSSGTGVYEQYF.

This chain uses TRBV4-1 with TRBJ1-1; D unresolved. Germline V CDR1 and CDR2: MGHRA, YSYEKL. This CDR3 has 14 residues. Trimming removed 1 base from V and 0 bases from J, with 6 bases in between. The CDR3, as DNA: TGCGCCAGCAGCCAAGTGAGCATGAACACTGAAGCTTTCTTT. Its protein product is CASSQVSMNTEAFF.

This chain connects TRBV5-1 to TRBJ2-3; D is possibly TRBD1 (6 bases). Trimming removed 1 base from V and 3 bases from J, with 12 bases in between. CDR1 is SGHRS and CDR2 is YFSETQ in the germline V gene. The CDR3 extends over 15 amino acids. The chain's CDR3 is CASSLTAGATDTQYF. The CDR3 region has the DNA TGCGCCAGCAGCTTGACCGCAGGGGCAACAGATACGCAGTATTTT. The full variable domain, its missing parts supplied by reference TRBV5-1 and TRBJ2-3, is KAGVTQTPRYLIKTRGQQVTLSCSPISGHRSVSWYQQTPGQGLQFLFEYFSETQRNKGNFPGRFSGRQFSNSRSEMNVSTLELGDSALYLCASSLTAGATDTQYFGPGTRLTVL.

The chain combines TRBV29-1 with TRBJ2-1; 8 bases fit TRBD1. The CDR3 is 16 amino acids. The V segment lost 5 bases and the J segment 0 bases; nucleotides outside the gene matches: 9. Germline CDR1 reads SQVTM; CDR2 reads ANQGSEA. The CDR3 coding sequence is TGCAGCGTTCAATTATTGGACAGGGACTCCTACAATGAGCAGTTCTTC. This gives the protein CSVQLLDRDSYNEQFF.

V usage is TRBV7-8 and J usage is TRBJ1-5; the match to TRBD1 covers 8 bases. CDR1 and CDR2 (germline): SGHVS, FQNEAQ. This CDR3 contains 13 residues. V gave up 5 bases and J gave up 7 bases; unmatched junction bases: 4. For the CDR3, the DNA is TGTGCCAGCAGCAGGACAGGGCAACAGCCCCAGCATTTT. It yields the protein CASSRTGQQPQHF.

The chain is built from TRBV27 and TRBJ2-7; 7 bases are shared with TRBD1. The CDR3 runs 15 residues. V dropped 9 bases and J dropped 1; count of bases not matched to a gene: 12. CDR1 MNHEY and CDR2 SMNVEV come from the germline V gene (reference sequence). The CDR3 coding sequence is TGTGCCAGTCGGACCTACCGGGACAGTTCCTACGAGCAGTACTTC. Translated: CASRTYRDSSYEQYF.

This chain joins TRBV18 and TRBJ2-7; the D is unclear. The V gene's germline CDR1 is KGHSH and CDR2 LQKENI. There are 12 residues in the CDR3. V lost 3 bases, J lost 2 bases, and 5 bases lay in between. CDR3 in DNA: TGTGCCAGCTCACCTCTAGCCTACGAGCAGTACTTC. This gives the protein CASSPLAYEQYF.

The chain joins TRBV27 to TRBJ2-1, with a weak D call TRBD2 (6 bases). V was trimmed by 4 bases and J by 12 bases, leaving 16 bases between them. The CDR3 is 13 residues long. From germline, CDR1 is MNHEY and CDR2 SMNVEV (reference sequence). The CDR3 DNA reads TGTGCCAGCAGTTCCGGGACTCAAGGGAGGCAGTTCTTC. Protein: CASSSGTQGRQFF.

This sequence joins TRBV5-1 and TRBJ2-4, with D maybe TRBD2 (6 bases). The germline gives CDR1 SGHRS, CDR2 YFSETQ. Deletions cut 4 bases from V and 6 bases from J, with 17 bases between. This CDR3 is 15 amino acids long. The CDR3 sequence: CASSVDTLGGNIQYF. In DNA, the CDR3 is TGCGCCAGCAGCGTCGACACCCTCGGGGGAAACATTCAGTACTTC.

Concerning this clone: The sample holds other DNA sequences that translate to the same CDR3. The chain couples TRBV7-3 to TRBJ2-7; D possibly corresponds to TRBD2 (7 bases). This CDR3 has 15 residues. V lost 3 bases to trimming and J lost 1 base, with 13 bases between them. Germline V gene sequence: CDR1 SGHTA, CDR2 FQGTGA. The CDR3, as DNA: TGTGCCAGCAGCTTGGAGGCGGGGGCGTCCTACGAGCAGTACTTC. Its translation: CASSLEAGASYEQYF. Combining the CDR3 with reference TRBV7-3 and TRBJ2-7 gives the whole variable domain GAGVSQTPSNKVTEKGKYVELRCDPISGHTALYWYRQSLGQGPEFLIYFQGTGAADDSGLPNDRFFAVRPEGSVSTLKIQRTERGDSAVYLCASSLEAGASYEQYFGPGTRLTVT.

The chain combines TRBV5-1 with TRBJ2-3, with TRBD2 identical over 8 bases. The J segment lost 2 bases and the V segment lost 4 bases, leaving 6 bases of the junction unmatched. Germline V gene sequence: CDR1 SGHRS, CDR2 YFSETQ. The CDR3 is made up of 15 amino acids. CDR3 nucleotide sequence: TGCGCCAGCAGCGCTTGGACTAGCCTCACAGATACGCAGTATTTT. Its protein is CASSAWTSLTDTQYF.

Here the CDR3 DNA reads TGTGCCAGCAGTTTAAAGCCCACCGGGGAGCTGTTTTTT. Its protein product is CASSLKPTGELFF. This rearrangement joins TRBV27 to TRBJ2-2, with D hard to call. This CDR3 contains 13 residues. CDR1 MNHEY and CDR2 SMNVEV come from the germline V gene (reference sequence). Trimming cost V 2 bases and J 4 bases, with 5 bases left between them.

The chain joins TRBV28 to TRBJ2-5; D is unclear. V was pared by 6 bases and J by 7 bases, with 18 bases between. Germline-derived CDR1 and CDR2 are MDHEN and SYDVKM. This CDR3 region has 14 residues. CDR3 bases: TGTGCCAGCAGGCCGGATGGCGGCTTGGTGACCCAGTACTTC. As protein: CASRPDGGLVTQYF.

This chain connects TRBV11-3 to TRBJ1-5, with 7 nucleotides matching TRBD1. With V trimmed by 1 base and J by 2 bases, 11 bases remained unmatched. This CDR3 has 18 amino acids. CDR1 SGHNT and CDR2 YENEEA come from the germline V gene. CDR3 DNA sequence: TGTGCCAGCAGCTTAGTTACGTGTGGGGACAGTGGCAATCAGCCCCAGCATTTT. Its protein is CASSLVTCGDSGNQPQHF.

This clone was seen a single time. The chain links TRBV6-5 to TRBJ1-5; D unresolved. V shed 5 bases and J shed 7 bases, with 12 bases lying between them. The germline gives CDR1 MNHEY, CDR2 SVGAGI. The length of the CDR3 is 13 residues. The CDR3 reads CASSEAWEQPQHF. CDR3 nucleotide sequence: TGTGCCAGCAGTGAAGCGTGGGAGCAGCCCCAGCATTTT.

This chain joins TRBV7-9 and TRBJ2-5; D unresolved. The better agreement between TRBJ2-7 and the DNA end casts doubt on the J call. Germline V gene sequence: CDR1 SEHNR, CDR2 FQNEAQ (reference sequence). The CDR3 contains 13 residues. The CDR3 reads CASSLAGDYEQYF. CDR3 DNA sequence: TGTGCCAGCAGCTTAGCGGGCGACTACGAGCAGTACTTC.